Below, 22 T cell receptor beta chains from the same sample are listed, as sequenced in a study of blood T cells in healthy people across ages. Next came a second PCR, run for about 6 to 12 cycles, which used a sample-barcoded 5' primer along with a J-beta primer mix. TCRdb itself ran the 5' RACE reads through MiXCR, one entry per CDR3 protein. The sample lists roughly 800,000 distinct CDR3 sequences; roughly 24% were seen once. These same data were also listed under a study on T cells of mothers and their children.

Sequenced: blood. Source of these receptors: a boy aged 5-17 years in good health.

This chain uses TRBV21-1 with TRBJ1-2. TRBV21-1 is a known pseudogene. The CDR3 covers 16 residues. The DNA for the CDR3 is TGTGCCAGCAGCAAAGTCCCCCAGCTAGGGAACTATGGCTACACCTTC. Its translation is CASSKVPQLGNYGYTF.

This clonotype was recorded a few times. V is TRBV10-3 and J is TRBJ1-1, with TRBD1 matching 11 bases. Germline V gene lookup returns CDR1 ENHRY and CDR2 SYGVKD. The CDR3 contains 15 residues. After removal of 6 bases from V and 5 bases from J, the junction contained 8 bases not matched to a gene. CDR3 sequence reads: CAISHRDRGSTEAFF. CDR3 bases: TGTGCCATCAGCCACCGGGACAGGGGGAGTACTGAAGCTTTCTTT.

In this sample, this clonotype turned up a few times. V and J are TRBV5-1 and TRBJ2-1; either TRBD1 or TRBD2 may supply D (5 bases each). V lost 0 bases, J lost 10 bases, and 17 bases lay in between. The CDR3 is made up of 15 amino acids. Germline CDR1 reads SGHRS; CDR2 reads YFSETQ. The CDR3 bases are TGCGCCAGCAGCTTGGAGCGAAGGGGAGCGCTAGAGCAGTTCTTC. Translated, it gives CASSLERRGALEQFF.

V and J are TRBV15 and TRBJ2-3; 7 bases are shared with TRBD1. The CDR3 loop spans 13 amino acids. Germline values: CDR1 LNHNV, CDR2 YYDKDF (reference sequence). J was trimmed by 9 bases and V by 4 bases; bases with no gene match: 7. CDR3 bases: TGTGCCACCAGCACTAGAACAGGGGTCACGCAGTATTTT. Translated, it gives CATSTRTGVTQYF.

Only a few counts were recorded for this clonotype. J is TRBJ1-4 and V is TRBV4-1; tentative D call: TRBD1 (5 bases). Per the germline V gene, CDR1 is MGHRA and CDR2 is YSYEKL. V was cut by 0 bases and J by 4 bases, with 12 bases left in between. CDR3 length: 16 residues. The CDR3, as DNA: TGCGCCAGCAGCCAAGAGGGAAGGGGAGTTAATGAAAAACTGTTTTTT. Translating gives CASSQEGRGVNEKLFF.

The chain uses TRBV29-1 and TRBJ2-3, with 13 nucleotides matching TRBD2. Germline V gene lookup returns CDR1 SQVTM and CDR2 ANQGSEA. The CDR3 totals 15 residues. Unmatched junction bases numbered 11, after V lost 8 bases and J lost 6 bases. CDR3 region: CSCDGLAGVGDTQYF. In DNA, the CDR3 is TGCAGCTGCGACGGACTAGCGGGGGTGGGGGATACGCAGTATTTT.

J is TRBJ2-3 and V is TRBV19; D unresolved. The germline V gene encodes CDR1 LNHDA and CDR2 SQIVND (reference sequence). With 5 bases removed from V and 5 bases from J, the gap between germline ends came to 23 bases. The CDR3 spans 17 residues. As DNA, the CDR3 is TGTGCCAGTAGTCCATCGTCCGGGTGGGCCTCCGGAGATACGCAGTATTTT. This gives the protein CASSPSSGWASGDTQYF.

The CDR3 loop is CSVGTGRFNEQYF. The CDR3 DNA reads as TGCAGCGTTGGGACAGGGCGGTTCAACGAGCAGTACTTC. The chain has TRBV29-1 and TRBJ2-7; 8 bases agree with TRBD1. The junction had 7 bases not matched to a gene; V was cut back by 4 bases and J by 5 bases. Germline V CDR1 and CDR2: SQVTM, ANQGSEA. The CDR3 totals 13 residues.

This chain links TRBV4-2 with TRBJ2-7; tentative D call: TRBD2 (6 bases). Trimming removed 5 bases at V and 2 bases at J, with 16 bases between. CDR3 length equals 15 residues. Germline V lookup: CDR1 LGHNA, CDR2 YNFKEQ. In DNA form, the CDR3 reads TGTGCCAGCAGCGGAGGGACGATTAATCCCTACGAGCAGTACTTC. Encoded protein: CASSGGTINPYEQYF.

V gene TRBV5-1 combines with J gene TRBJ2-7, with 12 bases identical to TRBD2. The V and J ends lost 0 bases and 2 bases, in that order; junction bases with no gene match: 3. The CDR3 extends over 16 amino acids. Germline CDR1 reads SGHRS; CDR2 reads YFSETQ. In nucleotides, the CDR3 is TGCGCCAGCAGCTTGGGACTAGCGGGGGCGGCCTACGAGCAGTACTTC. This translates into CASSLGLAGAAYEQYF. The full variable domain, its missing parts supplied by reference TRBV5-1 and TRBJ2-7, is KAGVTQTPRYLIKTRGQQVTLSCSPISGHRSVSWYQQTPGQGLQFLFEYFSETQRNKGNFPGRFSGRQFSNSRSEMNVSTLELGDSALYLCASSLGLAGAAYEQYFGPGTRLTVT.

V usage is TRBV5-4 and J usage is TRBJ1-2, with 8 bases lining up with TRBD1. There are 16 residues in the CDR3. Germline V gives CDR1 SGHNT, CDR2 YYREEE (reference sequence). V gave up 0 bases and J gave up 9 bases; unmatched junction bases: 13. The CDR3 nucleotides read TGTGCCAGCAGCTTGGGGTTCATCGACAGGGGCGTTAGCTACACCTTC. Amino acids: CASSLGFIDRGVSYTF.

A few counts support this clonotype. A read error may account for a junction end that differs from germline. The chain employs TRBV28 and TRBJ2-7; D might be TRBD2 (5 bases). Germline lookup yields CDR1 MDHEN and CDR2 SYDVKM. This CDR3 contains 12 residues. CDR3 loop: CASWENSYGQYF. The CDR3 bases are TGTGCCTCGTGGGAGAACTCCTACGGGCAGTACTTC. The whole variable domain, filled in from reference TRBV28 and TRBJ2-7, reads DVKVTQSSRYLVKRTGEKVFLECVQDMDHENMFWYRQDPGLGLRLIYFSYDVKMKEKGDIPEGYSVSREKKERFSLILESASTNQTSMYLCASWENSYGQYFGPGTRLTVT.

This chain's CDR3 is CSAQRGGGTDTQYF. The CDR3 nucleotides read TGCAGTGCTCAGCGAGGCGGGGGCACAGATACGCAGTATTTT. This chain links TRBV20-1 with TRBJ2-3, with D perhaps matching TRBD2 (6 bases). Germline values: CDR1 DFQATT, CDR2 SNEGSKA (reference sequence). V was cut by 5 bases and J by 1 base, with 13 bases left in between. CDR3 size: 14 residues.

This clonotype has only a few counts. The chain is built from TRBV30 and TRBJ2-1; D ambiguous. Trimming took off 0 bases at V and 4 bases at J, with 10 bases between the two ends. This CDR3 has 14 residues. Germline CDR1 GTSNPN, CDR2 SVGIG (reference sequence). CDR3 sequence: CAWSVQLKYNEQFF. The CDR3 region has the DNA TGTGCCTGGAGTGTCCAGCTGAAATACAATGAGCAGTTCTTC.

The V call is TRBV29-1, the J call TRBJ1-4, with 8 bases that match TRBD1. This CDR3 comprises 15 residues. After removal of 1 base from V and 9 bases from J, the junction contained 10 bases not matched to a gene. Germline-derived CDR1 and CDR2 are SQVTM and ANQGSEA. DNA of the CDR3: TGCAGCGTTGAAGTGGGACAGGCGGGGTGGCAAAAACTGTTTTTT. Translating gives CSVEVGQAGWQKLFF.

This clonotype was seen more than once but under ten times. The chain joins TRBV5-4 to TRBJ1-2; 7 positions agree with TRBD1. The germline CDR1 and CDR2 sequences are SGHNT and YYREEE (reference sequence). V trimming: 4 bases; J trimming: 4 bases; junction bases outside the gene matches: 7. The CDR3 is 14 residues long. CDR3 sequence (DNA): TGTGCCAGCAGCGTAGGGGGCAAGGGCTATGGCTACACCTTC. It specifies CASSVGGKGYGYTF.

This clonotype was seen ten or more times. The chain recombines TRBV29-1 with TRBJ2-5; D not certain. The V gene's germline CDR1 is SQVTM and CDR2 ANQGSEA. This CDR3 contains 14 residues. With 0 bases removed from V and 6 bases from J, the gap between germline ends came to 14 bases. The CDR3 region is CSVEDRAGWQTQYF. The DNA for the CDR3 is TGCAGCGTTGAAGATCGTGCTGGCTGGCAGACCCAGTACTTC.

The chain links TRBV27 to TRBJ1-4, with D uncertain. The CDR3 covers 14 residues. The germline V and J ends were trimmed by 3 bases and 7 bases, with 12 bases remaining between them. The germline V gene has CDR1 MNHEY and CDR2 SMNVEV (reference sequence). DNA of the CDR3: TGTGCCAGCAGTTTCACAAAACGGGGTGAAAAACTGTTTTTT. Residues: CASSFTKRGEKLFF.

The J gene is TRBJ2-3, the V gene TRBV11-2; D ambiguous. The CDR3 has 13 residues. Trimming stripped 5 bases from V and 6 bases from J, with 12 bases between. The V gene's germline CDR1 is SGHAT and CDR2 FQNNGV. CDR3 sequence: CASSHELSDTQYF. CDR3 sequence (DNA): TGTGCCAGCAGCCACGAACTGTCTGATACGCAGTATTTT. Using reference TRBV11-2 and TRBJ2-3 for the parts outside the CDR3, the full variable domain is EAGVAQSPRYKIIEKRQSVAFWCNPISGHATLYWYQQILGQGPKLLIQFQNNGVVDDSQLPKDRFSAERLKGVDSTLKIQPAKLEDSAVYLCASSHELSDTQYFGPGTRLTVL.

The chain recombines TRBV6-2 or TRBV6-3 with TRBJ1-4, with TRBD1 matching 10 bases. The trim removed 6 bases at V and 6 bases at J, leaving 7 bases unmatched. The CDR3 sequence is 15 residues long. The germline CDR1 and CDR2 sequences are MNHEY and SVGEGT. The CDR3 DNA follows: TGTGCCAGCAGACACGCCGGGACAGGGGATGAAAAACTGTTTTTT. Translated, it gives CASRHAGTGDEKLFF.

This clonotype was observed a handful of times. This sequence joins TRBV6-1 and TRBJ2-5, with D tentatively TRBD1 (6 bases). The J call is uncertain, as TRBJ2-1 better fits the DNA end. The CDR3 length is 13 residues. Germline CDR1 and CDR2: MNHNS and SASEGT. The CDR3 DNA is TGTGCCAGCCAACAGGGACCCTACAATGAGCAGTTCTTC. As protein: CASQQGPYNEQFF.

This clonotype was seen only a few times. V is TRBV7-2 and J is TRBJ1-4; a weak D match, TRBD1 (5 bases). This CDR3 comprises 15 residues. Trimming took 2 bases from V and 8 from J, leaving 15 bases between them. Germline CDR1 reads SGHTA; CDR2 reads FQGNSA. CDR3 region: CASSLSSGPGEKLFF. The CDR3 bases are TGTGCCAGCAGCTTAAGTTCAGGGCCGGGAGAAAAACTGTTTTTT.